This passage covers 19 T cell receptor beta chains from one sample sequenced in a study of early T cells in non-severe SARS-CoV-2 infection (TCRdb year 2021). The library was made by 5' RACE. Instrument used: NextSeq 500. Using fastp at Q25 and MiXCR, TCRdb reprocessed the public reads and kept productive beta chains. Rows merge per CDR3 protein into single entries with the most common DNA and genes. The sample table lists some 64,000 distinct CDR3 sequences, just over 20% of them with a count of one. The biggest ten clones account for 16% of the sample. The source material was whole blood, sampled at baseline. These receptors were obtained from an adult who was a healthcare worker with PCR-confirmed SARS-CoV-2 infection or an uninfected control (not recorded which).

The V call is TRBV29-1, the J call TRBJ1-2, with 7 bases identical to TRBD1. CDR1 and CDR2 from the germline V gene are SQVTM and ANQGSEA. This CDR3 has 13 amino acids. Trimming took 8 bases from V and 3 from J; bases not matched to a gene: 9. CDR3 residues: CSMWDSLHYGYTF. CDR3 sequence (DNA): TGCAGCATGTGGGACAGCCTGCACTATGGCTACACCTTC. The variable domain in full, completed from reference TRBV29-1 and TRBJ1-2, reads SAVISQKPSRDICQRGTSLTIQCQVDSQVTMMFWYRQQPGQSLTLIATANQGSEATYESGFVIDKFPISRPNLTFSTLTVSNMSPEDSSIYLCSMWDSLHYGYTFGSGTRLTVV.

This clonotype was seen more than once but under ten times. The V gene is TRBV7-8, the J gene TRBJ1-6; no definite D call. V lost 5 bases and J 9 bases, leaving 17 bases between the germline ends. Looked up from germline, CDR1 is SGHVS and CDR2 is FQNEAQ. The CDR3 runs 15 residues. Here the CDR3 DNA reads TGTGCCAGCAGCAACAAGGGAGGGTTTGGTTCACCCCTCCACTTT. This codes for CASSNKGGFGSPLHF.

The chain joins TRBV2 to TRBJ1-5; D is perhaps TRBD1 (5 bases). Germline lookup yields CDR1 SNHLY and CDR2 FYNNEI. CDR3 length equals 16 residues. V gave up 6 bases and J gave up 1 base, with 16 bases separating them. The CDR3 loop is CASSPQTGLSNQPQHF. CDR3 nucleotide sequence: TGTGCCAGCAGCCCCCAAACAGGCCTGAGCAATCAGCCCCAGCATTTT. Full variable domain (rest looked up from reference TRBV2 and TRBJ1-5): EPEVTQTPSHQVTQMGQEVILRCVPISNHLYFYWYRQILGQKVEFLVSFYNNEISEKSEIFDDQFSVERPDGSNFTLKIRSTKLEDSAMYFCASSPQTGLSNQPQHFGDGTRLSIL.

DNA for the CDR3: TGTGCCAGCATCGTGAATCTGGAGCAGTTCTTC. This gives the protein CASIVNLEQFF. The chain combines TRBV2 with TRBJ2-1; D uncertain. Looked up from germline, CDR1 is SNHLY and CDR2 is FYNNEI. The CDR3 has 11 amino acids. V was clipped by 7 bases and J by 10 bases, with 11 bases between them.

The sample holds many counts of this clonotype. The chain couples TRBV7-6 to TRBJ2-3; D is undetermined. In germline, CDR1 is SGHVS, CDR2 FNYEAQ. Trimming removed 1 base from V and 4 bases from J, with 9 bases in between. The CDR3 is 14 amino acids. The CDR3 is CASSLGPPPDTQYF. For the CDR3, the DNA is TGTGCCAGCAGCTTAGGGCCGCCGCCAGATACGCAGTATTTT.

The table lists this clonotype with many counts. The genes are TRBV13 and TRBJ2-7, with 9 bases fitting TRBD1. J lost 4 bases, V lost 0 bases, and 1 base had no gene match. Per germline, CDR1 PRHDT and CDR2 FYEKMQ (reference sequence). The CDR3 is made up of 14 amino acids. This chain's CDR3 is CASSLGQGAYEQYF. DNA of the CDR3: TGTGCCAGCAGCTTAGGACAGGGGGCGTACGAGCAGTACTTC.

J is TRBJ2-5 and V is TRBV2, with 7 bases that match TRBD2. The V gene end was trimmed by 9 bases and the J gene end by 4 bases; junction bases not matched to a gene: 8. The CDR3 is 13 amino acids. CDR1 is SNHLY, CDR2 FYNNEI, per germline. The DNA for the CDR3 is TGTGCCAGTCGGCAAGCGGGGAGAGAGACCCAGTACTTC. It is translated as CASRQAGRETQYF. Full variable domain (remainder filled in from reference TRBV2 and TRBJ2-5): EPEVTQTPSHQVTQMGQEVILRCVPISNHLYFYWYRQILGQKVEFLVSFYNNEISEKSEIFDDQFSVERPDGSNFTLKIRSTKLEDSAMYFCASRQAGRETQYFGPGTRLLVL.

In nucleotides, the CDR3 is TGTGCCAGCAGCTCCCGGACTCCCGGTTTCACAGATACGCAGTATTTT. This encodes CASSSRTPGFTDTQYF. This chain links TRBV7-8 with TRBJ2-3; TRBD2 is a possible D gene (5 bases). Germline V gene data show CDR1 as SGHVS and CDR2 as FQNEAQ. Deletions cut 4 bases from V and 2 bases from J, with 16 bases between. CDR3 length equals 16 residues.

V and J are TRBV6-6 and TRBJ2-1, with TRBD1 matching 9 bases. The CDR3 extends over 16 amino acids. Trimming removed 2 bases from V and 6 bases from J; junction bases left unmatched: 8. Germline V CDR1 and CDR2: MNHNY, SVGAGI (reference sequence). The CDR3 DNA reads TGTGCCAGCAGTTACGATTTGACAGGGGGGCCCAATGAGCAGTTCTTC. This sequence encodes CASSYDLTGGPNEQFF.

This clonotype was seen a few times. The chain is built from TRBV11-2 and TRBJ2-7; unclear D gene. The germline V gene encodes CDR1 SGHAT and CDR2 FQNNGV. V lost 5 bases, J lost 3 bases, and 5 bases lay in between. The CDR3 is made up of 11 amino acids. The CDR3 region is CASSVYYEQYF. Here the CDR3 DNA reads TGTGCCAGCAGCGTTTACTACGAGCAGTACTTC.

This clonotype was counted a few times. CDR3 sequence reads: CAWGEGALGNTIYF. For the CDR3, the DNA is TGTGCCTGGGGGGAGGGGGCCCTGGGAAACACCATATATTTT. The rearrangement uses TRBV30 and TRBJ1-3; TRBD1 matches 7 bases. Per the germline V gene, CDR1 is GTSNPN and CDR2 is SVGIG (reference sequence). The V and J ends lost 5 bases and 4 bases, in that order; junction bases with no gene match: 8. The CDR3 length is 14 residues. Complete variable domain (other parts from reference TRBV30 and TRBJ1-3): SQTIHQWPATLVQPVGSPLSLECTVEGTSNPNLYWYRQAAGRGLQLLFYSVGIGQISSEVPQNLSASRPQDRQFILSSKKLLLSDSGFYLCAWGEGALGNTIYFGEGSWLTVV.

This clonotype was counted ten times or more. The CDR3 nucleotides read TGTGCCAGCAGACCCCGTTTAACCGGGGATTCACCCCTCCACTTT. It specifies CASRPRLTGDSPLHF. The chain has TRBV6-1 and TRBJ1-6; D not certain. Between the trimmed V and J ends, which lost 6 bases and 8 bases, there was a span of 17 bases. The germline gives CDR1 MNHNS, CDR2 SASEGT. The CDR3 is made up of 15 amino acids.

The chain joins TRBV7-9 to TRBJ2-5; 8 bases match TRBD1. The CDR3 has 13 residues. Trimming at V came to 3 bases and at J to 5 bases, leaving 2 bases not matched to a gene. CDR1 SEHNR and CDR2 FQNEAQ come from the germline V gene (reference sequence). Here the CDR3 reads CASSFRQGETQYF. CDR3 DNA sequence: TGTGCCAGCAGCTTCCGACAGGGGGAGACCCAGTACTTC.

V and J are TRBV5-6 and TRBJ1-1; TRBD1 is a possible D gene (6 bases). V was clipped by 2 bases and J by 1 base, with 15 bases between them. The CDR3 extends over 16 amino acids. Germline lookup yields CDR1 SGHDT and CDR2 YYEEEE. The CDR3 region is CASSFGAGTRNTEAFF. The CDR3 DNA sequence: TGTGCCAGCAGCTTTGGGGCGGGGACAAGGAACACTGAAGCTTTCTTT.

This clonotype was detected a few times. The V gene is TRBV5-1, the J gene TRBJ2-1, with TRBD2 matching 16 bases. Germline V CDR1 and CDR2: SGHRS, YFSETQ. Germline trimming cut 2 bases from V and 9 bases from J; bases unmatched to any gene: 8. CDR3 length equals 17 residues. CDR3 sequence (DNA): TGCGCCAGCAGCTTACCCGGGACTAGCGGGGGGGCCGGTGAGCAGTTCTTC. Residues: CASSLPGTSGGAGEQFF. Full variable domain (missing parts from reference TRBV5-1 and TRBJ2-1): KAGVTQTPRYLIKTRGQQVTLSCSPISGHRSVSWYQQTPGQGLQFLFEYFSETQRNKGNFPGRFSGRQFSNSRSEMNVSTLELGDSALYLCASSLPGTSGGAGEQFFGPGTRLTVL.

V usage is TRBV4-1 and J usage is TRBJ1-2; a weak D match, TRBD1 (6 bases). Trimming took 1 base from V and 4 from J, leaving 16 bases between them. This CDR3 has 16 amino acids. CDR1 is MGHRA, CDR2 YSYEKL, per germline. In DNA form, the CDR3 reads TGCGCCAGCAGCCAAGCCCTAACTACAGGGATCTATGGCTACACCTTC. Translating it yields CASSQALTTGIYGYTF.

The chain combines TRBV12-3 or TRBV12-4 with TRBJ1-2, with TRBD1 as a possible D gene (5 bases). V gave up 6 bases and J gave up 8 bases, with 13 bases separating them. This CDR3 spans 12 amino acids. The DNA for the CDR3 is TGTGCCAGCAGCTCGGGACCCGACGGCTACACCTTC. Translation: CASSSGPDGYTF.

The chain is built from TRBV3-1 and TRBJ2-3; D is perhaps TRBD2 (5 bases). The CDR3 covers 16 residues. V shed 0 bases and J shed 2 bases, with 12 bases lying between them. CDR1 is LGHDT, CDR2 YNNKEL, per germline (reference sequence). CDR3 sequence reads: CASSQDPSPSTDTQYF. The CDR3 DNA follows: TGTGCCAGCAGCCAAGATCCTAGCCCATCCACAGATACGCAGTATTTT.

The chain has TRBV3-1 and TRBJ1-1; D is unresolved. The germline V gene encodes CDR1 LGHDT and CDR2 YNNKEL (reference sequence). With 5 bases removed from V and 5 bases from J, the gap between germline ends came to 12 bases. The CDR3 is 13 amino acids. The CDR3 spells CASSLTLRTEAFF. The CDR3 nucleotides read TGTGCCAGCAGCTTAACCTTGAGGACTGAAGCTTTCTTT.